The 3 T cell receptor beta chains below come from one sample, sequenced in a study of blood T cells in healthy people across ages. The second PCR ran about 6 to 12 cycles with a sample-barcoded 5' primer and J-beta primers. TCRdb independently ran MiXCR on the 5' RACE reads; one entry per CDR3 protein. The table records about 400,000 distinct CDR3 sequences, roughly half of them present only once. Sequencing was performed on blood. The receptors stem from a man aged 55 to 70 in good health.

The CDR3, as DNA: TGTGCCAGCAGCCAAGACAGTTCTCGTAACTATGGCTACACCTTC. Translating it yields CASSQDSSRNYGYTF. The rearrangement uses TRBV7-2 and TRBJ1-2, with D possibly matching TRBD1 (5 bases). Germline V gene lookup returns CDR1 SGHTA and CDR2 FQGNSA. There are 15 residues in the CDR3. Trimming cost V 5 bases and J 1 base, with 14 bases left between them.

The chain carries TRBV29-1 and TRBJ2-1; D gene unclear. Trimming took off 6 bases at V and 5 bases at J, with 8 bases between the two ends. The CDR3 extends over 11 amino acids. CDR1 and CDR2 (germline): SQVTM, ANQGSEA. Written as DNA, the CDR3 is TGCAGCGTCGACTGGAACAATGAGCAGTTCTTC. Translated, it gives CSVDWNNEQFF.

The chain employs TRBV28 and TRBJ1-2; a possible D gene is TRBD1 (5 bases). This CDR3 contains 16 residues. The germline V gene has CDR1 MDHEN and CDR2 SYDVKM. V was shortened by 6 bases and J by 2 bases, with 19 bases between the two germline ends. In nucleotides, the CDR3 is TGTGCCAGCAGGCTTCAGAGCAGGGTTGGGAACTATGGCTACACCTTC. Its protein is CASRLQSRVGNYGYTF.